The 27 T cell receptor beta chains listed next were all sequenced from one sample in a study of blood T cell repertoires in COVID-19. Profiling relied on immunoSEQ multiplex PCR, and the TCRdb table lists in-frame clones only, not all of them. This table holds a few hundred thousand clones, about 83% found once. The sequencing input was PBMCs or T cells enriched from blood (not recorded which). The receptors here all came from a woman in her fifties or sixties who had recovered from COVID-19.

This chain connects TRBV6-5 to TRBJ1-2; D is uncertain. This CDR3 contains 12 residues. Between the trimmed V and J ends, which lost 7 bases and 5 bases, there was a span of 11 bases. Per germline, CDR1 MNHEY and CDR2 SVGAGI. CDR3 sequence: CASTAVGYGYTF. The CDR3 DNA follows: TGTGCCAGCACCGCGGTGGGTTATGGCTACACCTTC.

The CDR3 protein is CASSLDRGERAYEQYF. The CDR3, as DNA: TGTGCCAGCAGTTTGGACAGGGGCGAACGAGCCTACGAGCAGTACTTC. The chain recombines TRBV28 with TRBJ2-7; TRBD1 agrees at 9 bases. There are 16 residues in the CDR3. Losses at the gene ends were 3 bases for V and 2 bases for J; bases not matched to a gene: 8. CDR1 is MDHEN and CDR2 is SYDVKM in the germline V gene.

This clone was counted once. The chain carries TRBV6-1 and TRBJ2-3; maybe TRBD2 (7 bases). CDR3 size: 16 residues. In germline, CDR1 is MNHNS, CDR2 SASEGT. The ends were cut back, 2 bases at V and 1 base at J, with 13 bases in the middle. In DNA, the CDR3 is TGTGCCAGCAGTGAATCCCCGGGGGGCCGCACAGATACGCAGTATTTT. This translates into CASSESPGGRTDTQYF.

V gene TRBV12-3 or TRBV12-4 combines with J gene TRBJ1-1, with TRBD1 matching over 7 bases. V was clipped by 3 bases and J by 11 bases; unmatched bases: 9. The CDR3 runs to 13 residues. The CDR3 DNA reads TGTGCCAGCAGTTTGGGGCAGGGGGTCCATGCTTTCTTT. This translates into CASSLGQGVHAFF.

The chain has TRBV30 and TRBJ2-1, with TRBD2 identical over 10 bases. In germline, CDR1 is GTSNPN, CDR2 SVGIG (reference sequence). The CDR3 is 16 amino acids. The junction had 15 bases not matched to a gene; V was cut back by 4 bases and J by 9 bases. The CDR3 is CAWNDKSGGGRSEQFF. In DNA form, the CDR3 reads TGTGCCTGGAACGACAAGAGCGGGGGGGGCAGGAGTGAGCAGTTCTTC.

This clone showed up just a few times. The chain uses TRBV30 and TRBJ1-1; TRBD1 might be the D (6 bases). Trimming removed 4 bases at V and 2 bases at J, with 11 bases between. Germline CDR1 is GTSNPN and CDR2 is SVGIG (reference sequence). The CDR3 contains 13 residues. DNA for the CDR3: TGTGCCTGGAACAGGGTTCGTAACACTGAAGCTTTCTTT. This codes for CAWNRVRNTEAFF.

The chain has TRBV9 and TRBJ2-7; D might be TRBD2 (7 bases). In germline, CDR1 is SGDLS, CDR2 YYNGEE. This CDR3 spans 16 amino acids. Trimming pared 0 bases from V and 3 bases from J, leaving 16 bases between. Written as DNA, the CDR3 is TGTGCCAGCAGCGTAGAGGGGGGGAACCCTTTCTACGAGCAGTACTTC. Its translation is CASSVEGGNPFYEQYF.

This clone has a handful of counts. The rearrangement joins TRBV7-2 to TRBJ1-5; no definite D call. V was pared by 6 bases and J by 7 bases, with 16 bases between. The CDR3 is made up of 14 amino acids. Germline V CDR1 and CDR2: SGHTA, FQGNSA. The CDR3 is CASRAVTGSQPQHF. The CDR3 coding sequence is TGTGCCAGCAGGGCGGTGACGGGGAGCCAGCCCCAGCATTTT.

The rearrangement uses TRBV6-5 and TRBJ1-1, with 7 bases that match TRBD1. This CDR3 has 13 residues. Trimming cost V 7 bases and J 2 bases; bases outside gene matches: 4. Per germline, CDR1 MNHEY and CDR2 SVGAGI. The CDR3 region has the DNA TGTGCCAGCATACGGGACAGAAACACTGAAGCTTTCTTT. Translation gives CASIRDRNTEAFF.

The V and J genes are TRBV5-1 and TRBJ2-7; 9 bases are shared with TRBD1. Germline V CDR1 and CDR2: SGHRS, YFSETQ. The CDR3 contains 16 residues. The J segment lost 0 bases and the V segment lost 4 bases, leaving 8 bases of the junction unmatched. The CDR3 DNA reads TGCGCCAGCAGCATGGGACAGGGCTTAAGCTCCTACGAGCAGTACTTC. Residues: CASSMGQGLSSYEQYF.

This sequence joins TRBV2 and TRBJ2-1; 8 positions match TRBD1. The CDR3 runs to 13 residues. CDR1 and CDR2 from the germline V gene are SNHLY and FYNNEI. V was clipped by 6 bases and J by 10 bases; unmatched bases: 8. This CDR3 is CASRDDRGWEQFF. The CDR3 DNA follows: TGTGCCAGCAGGGATGACAGGGGCTGGGAGCAGTTCTTC.

Concerning this clone itself: This specimen includes other DNA sequences encoding the same CDR3. This sequence joins TRBV6-1 and TRBJ2-5, with 9 bases aligning to TRBD1. Germline V gene sequence: CDR1 MNHNS, CDR2 SASEGT. Losses at the gene ends were 3 bases for V and 1 base for J; bases not matched to a gene: 0. The CDR3 runs to 14 residues. The DNA for the CDR3 is TGTGCCAGCAGTGAGACAGGGGGCCAAGAGACCCAGTACTTC. Encoded protein: CASSETGGQETQYF.

The CDR3 DNA sequence: TGTGCCAGCACCCCGGTTTCGGACAGGGGAAAAGGCTACACCTTC. This encodes CASTPVSDRGKGYTF. This chain connects TRBV28 to TRBJ1-2; 9 bases fit TRBD1. This CDR3 is 15 amino acids long. Per germline, CDR1 MDHEN and CDR2 SYDVKM. J lost 8 bases, V lost 7 bases, and 14 bases had no gene match.

The V and J genes are TRBV5-1 and TRBJ1-6, with 8 bases fitting TRBD1. Trimming cost V 4 bases and J 4 bases; bases outside gene matches: 4. Germline V gene lookup returns CDR1 SGHRS and CDR2 YFSETQ. This CDR3 spans 15 amino acids. The CDR3 spells CASSDRDRYNSPLHF. The CDR3 DNA sequence: TGCGCCAGCAGCGACCGGGACAGGTATAATTCACCCCTCCACTTT. The whole variable domain, remainder taken from reference TRBV5-1 and TRBJ1-6, is KAGVTQTPRYLIKTRGQQVTLSCSPISGHRSVSWYQQTPGQGLQFLFEYFSETQRNKGNFPGRFSGRQFSNSRSEMNVSTLELGDSALYLCASSDRDRYNSPLHFGNGTRLTVT.

The chain couples TRBV28 to TRBJ1-1; D ambiguous. The CDR3 is made up of 12 amino acids. CDR1 is MDHEN, CDR2 SYDVKM, per germline. Trimming cost V 2 bases and J 7 bases, with 8 bases left between them. In DNA form, the CDR3 reads TGTGCCAGCAGTTTAGGACTGAATGAAGCTTTCTTT. This gives the protein CASSLGLNEAFF.

The V gene is TRBV6-5, the J gene TRBJ2-7, with 8 bases lining up with TRBD2. The V gene's germline CDR1 is MNHEY and CDR2 SVGAGI. This CDR3 is 15 amino acids long. The junction had 14 bases not matched to a gene; V was cut back by 10 bases and J by 3 bases. The CDR3 region has the DNA TGTGCCACGCTTAGGTTCCGGGGGGGGAACTACGAGCAGTACTTC. Residues: CATLRFRGGNYEQYF.

The chain joins TRBV29-1 to TRBJ1-1, with TRBD1 matching 10 bases. Germline V lookup: CDR1 SQVTM, CDR2 ANQGSEA. With 7 bases clipped from V and 2 bases from J, the junction kept 7 bases outside the gene matches. This CDR3 contains 14 residues. This CDR3 is CSASGTGANTEAFF. The CDR3 DNA sequence: TGCAGCGCTTCCGGGACAGGGGCAAACACTGAAGCTTTCTTT.

V and J are TRBV5-6 and TRBJ1-1, with TRBD1 as a possible D gene (6 bases). V lost 0 bases and J 0 bases, leaving 9 bases between the germline ends. Germline loops: CDR1 SGHDT, CDR2 YYEEEE. The CDR3 contains 15 residues. For the CDR3, the DNA is TGTGCCAGCAGCTTGGTCAGGGGCATGAACACTGAAGCTTTCTTT. Its translation is CASSLVRGMNTEAFF.

The chain carries TRBV5-1 and TRBJ2-3, with TRBD2 as a possible D gene (6 bases). Germline V gene sequence: CDR1 SGHRS, CDR2 YFSETQ. Trimming shortened V by 3 bases and J by 1 base, and 12 bases separated the two germline ends. This CDR3 has 15 amino acids. CDR3 sequence (DNA): TGCGCCAGCAGCTCGGGGGACTCTCGCACAGATACGCAGTATTTT. It yields the protein CASSSGDSRTDTQYF.

The chain is built from TRBV19 and TRBJ1-4; D is unresolved. This CDR3 is built from 15 residues. The germline V and J ends were trimmed by 7 bases and 3 bases, with 15 bases remaining between them. CDR1 and CDR2 from the germline V gene are LNHDA and SQIVND (reference sequence). The CDR3 protein is CASNYGSLANEKLFF. Written as DNA, the CDR3 is TGTGCCAGTAATTATGGGAGTTTGGCTAATGAAAAACTGTTTTTT.

This chain uses TRBV29-1 with TRBJ1-1; D is perhaps TRBD1 (6 bases). CDR1 is SQVTM and CDR2 is ANQGSEA in the germline V gene. The ends were cut back, 4 bases at V and 6 bases at J, with 12 bases in the middle. The CDR3 sequence is 12 residues long. CDR3: CSVGRGLPEAFF. The CDR3 coding sequence is TGCAGCGTTGGCAGGGGCCTCCCTGAAGCTTTCTTT.

The chain has TRBV4-1 and TRBJ1-6; no clear D gene. The V and J ends lost 0 bases and 8 bases respectively, with 8 bases between them. The CDR3 consists of 14 residues. The germline CDR1 and CDR2 sequences are MGHRA and YSYEKL. This chain's CDR3 is CASSQDAQHSPLHF. CDR3 in DNA: TGCGCCAGCAGCCAAGATGCACAGCATTCACCCCTCCACTTT.

The chain carries TRBV9 and TRBJ2-3; 9 bases match TRBD2. CDR1 SGDLS and CDR2 YYNGEE come from the germline V gene. This CDR3 contains 15 residues. V gave up 1 base and J gave up 4 bases; unmatched junction bases: 4. Written as DNA, the CDR3 is TGTGCCAGCAGCGTACGCGGGGGGGCCCCAGATACGCAGTATTTT. Protein sequence: CASSVRGGAPDTQYF.

The CDR3 here is CASSLHGGPNEKLFF. DNA of the CDR3: TGCGCCAGCAGCCTTCACGGGGGGCCTAATGAAAAACTGTTTTTT. The chain recombines TRBV4-1 with TRBJ1-4; tentatively, D is TRBD1 (6 bases). CDR3 length: 15 amino acids. Germline V CDR1 and CDR2: MGHRA, YSYEKL. The V and J ends lost 4 bases and 3 bases respectively, with 12 bases between them.

With regard to this clone: Relative to the germline gene, one junction end is altered; a read error may explain this. The genes are TRBV4-3 and TRBJ2-1; 10 bases fit TRBD2. The CDR3 runs to 19 residues. CDR1 and CDR2 (germline): LGHNA, YSLEER. The CDR3, as DNA: TGCGCCAGCAGCCCTTCGGTGCTAGCGGGGGCCATTACCTATAATGAGCAGTTCTTC. Its translation: CASSPSVLAGAITYNEQFF.

This sequence joins TRBV12-3 or TRBV12-4 and TRBJ1-5; TRBD1 might be the D (5 bases). The ends were cut back, 6 bases at V and 6 bases at J, with 12 bases in the middle. This CDR3 is built from 13 residues. The CDR3 region is CASRRNQGQPQHF. In DNA form, the CDR3 reads TGTGCCAGCAGGCGTAACCAGGGTCAGCCCCAGCATTTT.

This clone was seen a few times. The chain employs TRBV7-9 and TRBJ1-1; no clear D gene. Trimming took 7 bases from V and 6 from J, leaving 12 bases between them. Germline V gene sequence: CDR1 SEHNR, CDR2 FQNEAQ (reference sequence). There are 12 residues in the CDR3. CDR3 nucleotide sequence: TGTGCCAGCACCGCACTAGGTCCTGAAGCTTTCTTT. Translated, it gives CASTALGPEAFF. Based on the CDR3 plus reference TRBV7-9 and TRBJ1-1, the full variable domain is DTGVSQNPRHKITKRGQNVTFRCDPISEHNRLYWYRQTLGQGPEFLTYFQNEAQLEKSRLLSDRFSAERPKGSFSTLEIQRTEQGDSAMYLCASTALGPEAFFGQGTRLTVV.